Following are 28 T cell receptor beta chains from one sample sequenced in a study of T cells in Graves' hyperthyroidism and ophthalmopathy (dated by TCRdb to the late 2010s). Library method: multiplex PCR. Instrument on record: Illumina HiSeq 2000. The TCR beta CDR3 regions were amplified from RNA transcripts. The first round of RT-PCR for the TCR CDR3 was performed with the HTBI primer set and the Qiagen OneStep RT-PCR kit. TCRdb handled the public reads itself, with Q25 trimming in fastp and clone calling in MiXCR, and kept productive beta chains. Rows merge per CDR3 protein into single entries with the most common DNA and genes. For this sample there are 600,000 to 800,000 distinct CDR3 sequences; around a third appear just once. Clones ranked in the top ten supply around 30% of the sample. Sequenced: blood. All receptors come from a woman between 40 and 50 years old with Graves' hyperthyroidism.

This chain links TRBV20-1 with TRBJ2-7; D might be TRBD2 (6 bases). Germline V gene data show CDR1 as DFQATT and CDR2 as SNEGSKA (reference sequence). The CDR3 runs to 16 residues. The V gene lost 6 bases and the J gene lost 7 bases, with 28 bases spanning the gap. CDR3 in amino acids: CSASSYYGSTIFEQYF. The CDR3 nucleotides read TGCAGTGCCAGCAGTTATTACGGGAGTACCATTTTTGAGCAGTACTTC.

As to this clonotype: An end of the junction differs from the germline gene, which may be a read error. This chain connects TRBV24-1 to TRBJ2-2; TRBD1 matches 7 bases. Germline assignment: CDR1 KGHDR and CDR2 SFDVKD. This CDR3 contains 16 residues. CDR3 nucleotide sequence: TGTGCCACTGGCAATCCCGGGACAGATTACACCGGGGAGCTGTCTTGG. Its protein product is CATGNPGTDYTGELSW.

V usage is TRBV7-8 and J usage is TRBJ1-6; D unclear. V lost 5 bases and J lost 11, with 10 bases in between. Germline CDR1 reads SGHVS; CDR2 reads FQNEAQ. This CDR3 contains 12 residues. The CDR3 is CASSAGGTPLHF. CDR3 in DNA: TGTGCCAGCAGCGCGGGAGGGACACCCCTCCACTTT.

This clonotype was recorded a few times. CDR3 coding DNA: TGCGCCAGCAGCCTTATAAGGGATGCCGGGGAGCTGTTTTTT. Translated, it gives CASSLIRDAGELFF. The chain is built from TRBV5-1 and TRBJ2-2; D remains ambiguous. The germline CDR1 and CDR2 sequences are SGHRS and YFSETQ. V lost 4 bases and J lost 6, with 13 bases in between. The CDR3 totals 14 residues.

The V and J genes are TRBV7-9 and TRBJ1-4; D call uncertain. Germline CDR1 reads SEHNR; CDR2 reads FQNEAQ (reference sequence). The V and J ends lost 10 bases and 0 bases respectively, with 15 bases between them. This CDR3 contains 15 residues. The CDR3 DNA sequence: TGTGCCACCGGGTTGGGGATTGCAACTAATGAAAAACTGTTTTTT. Amino acid sequence: CATGLGIATNEKLFF.

As concerns this clonotype: It is likely a read error, because the conserved phenylalanine at the end of the CDR3 is missing. The chain combines TRBV7-2 with TRBJ1-4; tentative D call: TRBD1 (6 bases). V was shortened by 3 bases and J by 4 bases, with 15 bases between the two germline ends. The length of the CDR3 is 16 residues. The germline V gene has CDR1 SGHTA and CDR2 FQGNSA. DNA of the CDR3: TGTGCCAGCAGCTTGAATCCAGGGGCCTATAATGAAAAACTGTTTTCT. Protein sequence: CASSLNPGAYNEKLFS.

This clonotype was detected only a few times. The chain recombines TRBV7-9 with TRBJ2-7, with 7 bases fitting TRBD2. The CDR3 has 15 residues. With V trimmed by 6 bases and J by 0 bases, 8 bases remained unmatched. The germline CDR1 and CDR2 sequences are SEHNR and FQNEAQ (reference sequence). The DNA of the CDR3 is TGTGCCAGCAGTTTCTTCCCTAGCGGCTCCTACGAGCAGTACTTC. It encodes CASSFFPSGSYEQYF.

This clonotype was seen a few times. The chain employs TRBV12-3 or TRBV12-4 and TRBJ1-1; 7 bases line up with TRBD1. There are 17 residues in the CDR3. V shed 7 bases and J 1 base; nucleotides not matched to a gene: 15. This CDR3 is CASNLQGWVGGNTEAFF. In DNA, the CDR3 is TGTGCCAGCAACCTACAGGGGTGGGTCGGGGGGAACACTGAAGCTTTCTTT.

Turning to this clonotype: A much larger clone lies a single base off, so this may be a read error. No conserved phenylalanine or tryptophan is present at the end of the CDR3, so a read error is the likely explanation. This rearrangement joins TRBV19 to TRBJ1-1, with a weak D call TRBD1 (5 bases). With 10 bases removed from V and 1 base from J, the gap between germline ends came to 19 bases. CDR1 is LNHDA, CDR2 SQIVND, per germline (reference sequence). The CDR3 spans 15 residues. For the CDR3, the DNA is TGTGCCACCCACAGCACGAGGGGCTGGAACACTGAAGCTTTCCTT. This sequence encodes CATHSTRGWNTEAFL.

This clonotype was observed at least ten times. The chain links TRBV5-1 to TRBJ1-1; tentatively, D is TRBD1 (6 bases). The CDR3 extends over 14 amino acids. The germline V gene has CDR1 SGHRS and CDR2 YFSETQ. Trimming stripped 7 bases from V and 5 bases from J, with 18 bases between. The CDR3 DNA reads TGCGCCAGCTCCCCCCAGGGGACGGGAACTGAAGCTTTCTTT. It yields the protein CASSPQGTGTEAFF.

The J gene is TRBJ1-6, the V gene TRBV5-1; 7 bases match TRBD1. The CDR3 contains 14 residues. Germline-derived CDR1 and CDR2 are SGHRS and YFSETQ. Unmatched junction bases numbered 8, after V lost 5 bases and J lost 9 bases. This CDR3 reads CASSEGTELSPLHF. DNA of the CDR3: TGCGCCAGCAGTGAAGGGACAGAACTTTCACCCCTCCACTTT.

The V gene is TRBV19, the J gene TRBJ1-2; TRBD1 matches 7 bases. Germline V gives CDR1 LNHDA, CDR2 SQIVND (reference sequence). The CDR3 has 15 residues. With V trimmed by 6 bases and J by 7 bases, 14 bases remained unmatched. The CDR3 region has the DNA TGTGCCAGTAGCACCTCCTCGGGACAGCTATGTGGCTACACCTTC. Amino acid sequence: CASSTSSGQLCGYTF.

This clonotype was picked up a small number of times. This chain joins TRBV7-9 and TRBJ2-3, with 7 bases matching TRBD1. CDR3 length: 14 amino acids. Trimming removed 2 bases from V and 6 bases from J; junction bases left unmatched: 5. Per the germline V gene, CDR1 is SEHNR and CDR2 is FQNEAQ (reference sequence). The CDR3 here is CASSLTTGLDTQYF. In DNA form, the CDR3 reads TGTGCCAGCAGCTTAACGACAGGGTTGGATACGCAGTATTTT.

This clonotype was observed at least ten times. The chain links TRBV10-3 to TRBJ2-7; D is ambiguous. V lost 5 bases to trimming and J lost 5 bases, with 7 bases between them. The CDR3 is 11 residues long. Germline lookup yields CDR1 ENHRY and CDR2 SYGVKD. DNA of the CDR3: TGTGCCATCAGTTTAGGAAACGAGCAGTACTTC. It is translated as CAISLGNEQYF.

Worth noting for this clonotype: No conserved phenylalanine or tryptophan is present at the end of the CDR3, so a read error is the likely explanation. V usage is TRBV7-2 and J usage is TRBJ1-2; D gene unclear. V was pared by 5 bases and J by 4 bases, with 20 bases between. The CDR3 contains 16 residues. Germline-derived CDR1 and CDR2 are SGHTA and FQGNSA. The CDR3 reads CASSQDGTEPFYGYTL. Here the CDR3 DNA reads TGTGCCAGCAGCCAAGATGGTACCGAGCCCTTCTATGGCTACACCCTC.

The chain links TRBV5-1 to TRBJ2-7; D may be TRBD1 or TRBD2 (5 bases each). The V gene's germline CDR1 is SGHRS and CDR2 YFSETQ. This CDR3 is built from 21 residues. The V end lost 4 bases, the J end lost 5 bases, and 37 bases lay between the germline ends. In DNA, the CDR3 is TGCGCCAGCAGCCACAGAGGAGCGGTAGGACACCTGGATGGTCGGCTCCACGAGCAGTACTTC. Encoded protein: CASSHRGAVGHLDGRLHEQYF.

There are a few counts of this clonotype. This sequence joins TRBV6-5 and TRBJ2-7; D call uncertain. Germline V gene lookup returns CDR1 MNHEY and CDR2 SVGAGI. Trimming pared 0 bases from V and 7 bases from J, leaving 7 bases between. This CDR3 is built from 12 residues. CDR3 amino acids: CASSYSIREQYF. CDR3 DNA: TGTGCCAGCAGTTACTCGATTAGAGAGCAGTACTTC.

The V call is TRBV25-1, the J call TRBJ1-2, with TRBD1 matching over 7 bases. CDR1 MGHDK and CDR2 SYGVNS come from the germline V gene. V dropped 6 bases and J dropped 2; count of bases not matched to a gene: 6. This CDR3 region has 14 residues. The CDR3 DNA sequence: TGTGCCAGCAGCGTCACAGGGGCAAACTATGGCTACACCTTC. Amino acids: CASSVTGANYGYTF.

This clonotype was seen only once. The V gene is TRBV7-9, the J gene TRBJ1-2; D is unclear. V lost 3 bases and J lost 8, with 10 bases in between. Germline V gives CDR1 SEHNR, CDR2 FQNEAQ (reference sequence). The CDR3 spans 12 residues. CDR3: CASSFDEGGYTF. The CDR3 nucleotides read TGTGCCAGCAGCTTCGATGAGGGAGGCTACACCTTC.

This clonotype was counted a few times. The chain is built from TRBV6-1 and TRBJ2-6, with a tentative D call TRBD2 (5 bases). The CDR3 extends over 14 amino acids. Trimming shortened V by 6 bases and J by 4 bases, and 10 bases separated the two germline ends. The germline gives CDR1 MNHNS, CDR2 SASEGT. CDR3 nucleotides: TGTGCCAGCAGGGGAGTCTCCGGGGCCAACGTCCTGACTTTC. It specifies CASRGVSGANVLTF.

A note on this clonotype: It is unclear where the CDR3 begins or ends on the DNA, so no DNA is shown, and the CDR3 is as TCRdb lists it. The genes are TRBV24-1 and TRBJ2-2; the table's D call TRBD1 went unverified against the DNA. Germline assignment: CDR1 KGHDR and CDR2 SFDVKD. Both ends counted, the CDR3 spans 24 residues. The CDR3 region is CASGTWVSGANVLTFGAGTGELFF.

The table lists this clonotype with a few counts. This chain links TRBV20-1 with TRBJ1-5; 8 positions match TRBD1. The CDR3 is made up of 16 amino acids. V gave up 1 base and J gave up 2 bases; unmatched junction bases: 7. Germline lookup yields CDR1 DFQATT and CDR2 SNEGSKA (reference sequence). Here the CDR3 reads CSARVLDRAGNQPQHF. CDR3 bases: TGCAGTGCTAGAGTCCTGGACAGGGCGGGCAATCAGCCCCAGCATTTT.

Ten or more counts support this clonotype. This sequence joins TRBV6-5 and TRBJ1-2, with D unresolved. CDR3 length: 12 amino acids. Germline V lookup: CDR1 MNHEY, CDR2 SVGAGI. The germline V and J ends were trimmed by 5 bases and 6 bases, with 10 bases remaining between them. This CDR3 reads CASSGLMDGYTF. In nucleotides, the CDR3 is TGTGCCAGCAGTGGACTGATGGATGGCTACACCTTC.

CDR3 in amino acids: CSAPGPGEKLFF. CDR3 DNA sequence: TGCAGTGCGCCTGGACCGGGTGAAAAACTGTTTTTT. The chain recombines TRBV20-1 with TRBJ1-4, with D uncertain. Germline V gene lookup returns CDR1 DFQATT and CDR2 SNEGSKA (reference sequence). V lost 6 bases and J lost 7, with 12 bases in between. CDR3 length equals 12 residues.

Notes on this clonotype: A much larger clone sits a single nucleotide away, making a read error possible. The V gene is TRBV29-1, the J gene TRBJ2-5, with 10 bases identical to TRBD2. The CDR3 consists of 11 residues. Trimming took 4 bases from V and 14 from J; bases not matched to a gene: 7. Germline V lookup: CDR1 SQVTM, CDR2 ANQGSEA. The CDR3 coding sequence is TGCAGCGTTGGGACTAGCGGATCCACTTACTTC. As protein: CSVGTSGSTYF.

This clonotype was picked up a small number of times. V and J are TRBV2 and TRBJ2-7; D could derive from TRBD1 or TRBD2 (7 bases each). The CDR3 contains 14 residues. V shed 9 bases and J shed 5 bases, with 20 bases lying between them. The V gene's germline CDR1 is SNHLY and CDR2 FYNNEI. CDR3 bases: TGTGCCAGTAACCGGGACAGCGGGGCGGACGAGCAGTACTTC. It codes for CASNRDSGADEQYF. The full variable domain, completed using reference TRBV2 and TRBJ2-7, is EPEVTQTPSHQVTQMGQEVILRCVPISNHLYFYWYRQILGQKVEFLVSFYNNEISEKSEIFDDQFSVERPDGSNFTLKIRSTKLEDSAMYFCASNRDSGADEQYFGPGTRLTVT.

There are a few counts of this clonotype. V is TRBV28 and J is TRBJ2-6; D possibly corresponds to TRBD1 (6 bases). The CDR3 is 17 residues long. Germline CDR1 and CDR2: MDHEN and SYDVKM. Trimming left V 6 bases short and J 0 bases short, with 15 bases between. The CDR3 reads CASRRGQRRSGANVLTF. DNA of the CDR3: TGTGCCAGCAGGCGAGGACAGCGACGCTCTGGGGCCAACGTCCTGACTTTC.

This clonotype was recorded a few times. The V call is TRBV4-1, the J call TRBJ1-6; no clear D. Per germline, CDR1 MGHRA and CDR2 YSYEKL. The V end lost 1 base, the J end lost 7 bases, and 5 bases lay between the germline ends. This CDR3 spans 13 amino acids. In DNA form, the CDR3 reads TGCGCCAGCAGCCAAGTGCCAAATTCACCCCTCCACTTT. Translated: CASSQVPNSPLHF.